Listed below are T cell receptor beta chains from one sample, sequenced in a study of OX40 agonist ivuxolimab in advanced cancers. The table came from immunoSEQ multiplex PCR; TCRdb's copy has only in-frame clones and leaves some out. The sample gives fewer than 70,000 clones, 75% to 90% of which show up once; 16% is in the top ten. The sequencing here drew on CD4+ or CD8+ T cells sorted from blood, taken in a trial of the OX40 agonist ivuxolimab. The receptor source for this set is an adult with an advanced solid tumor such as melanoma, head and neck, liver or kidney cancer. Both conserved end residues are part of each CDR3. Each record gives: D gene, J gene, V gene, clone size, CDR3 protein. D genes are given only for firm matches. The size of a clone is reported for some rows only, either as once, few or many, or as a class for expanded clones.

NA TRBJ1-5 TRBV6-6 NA CASSPGRGWDQPQHF
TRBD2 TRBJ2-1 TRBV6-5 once CASSYLETSGNEQFF
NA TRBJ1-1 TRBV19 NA CASVPLAGGGTEAFF
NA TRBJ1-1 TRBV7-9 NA CASSDGAAGTTEAFF
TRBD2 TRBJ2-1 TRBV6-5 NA CASRPGRDGDEQFF
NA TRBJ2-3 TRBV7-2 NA CASSLVAADTQYF
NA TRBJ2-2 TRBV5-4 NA CASSRSPLGNTGELFF
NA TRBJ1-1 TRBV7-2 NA CASSPRRNTEAFF
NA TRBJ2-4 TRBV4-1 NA CASSQEGMGPNIQYF
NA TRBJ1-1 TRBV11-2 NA CASSLVMGGFEAFF
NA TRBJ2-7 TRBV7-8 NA CASSLKRNDEQYF
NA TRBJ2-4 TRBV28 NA CASSFRRDLLRKLAKNIQYF
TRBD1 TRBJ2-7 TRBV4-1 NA CASSRGQGLDHEQYF
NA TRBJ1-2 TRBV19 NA CASSIVSGANYGYTF